The 22 T cell receptor beta chains below were found in one sample sequenced in a study of T cell responses to AZD1222 COVID-19 vaccine. Repertoires were generated with immunoSEQ multiplex PCR, while TCRdb's copy carries only in-frame clones and drops some. The sample holds 120,000 or so clones, about 89% seen once. Material: peripheral blood, obtained on day 0 of AZD1222 vaccination. These receptors were obtained from an adult in good health.

The rearrangement joins TRBV6-5 to TRBJ1-1, with 7 bases aligning to TRBD1. This CDR3 is built from 14 residues. Trimming cost V 7 bases and J 6 bases; bases outside gene matches: 11. In germline, CDR1 is MNHEY, CDR2 SVGAGI. CDR3: CASTLDRDGAEAFF. The CDR3 DNA reads TGTGCCAGCACCTTAGACAGGGACGGCGCTGAAGCTTTCTTT.

The rearrangement links TRBV12-3 or TRBV12-4 to TRBJ1-5; perhaps TRBD1 as D (6 bases). V gave up 6 bases and J gave up 9 bases, with 15 bases separating them. This CDR3 region has 13 residues. CDR3: CASRQGPGGPQHF. DNA of the CDR3: TGTGCCAGCAGACAGGGACCTGGTGGGCCCCAGCATTTT.

The rearrangement uses TRBV15 and TRBJ2-1, with D tentatively TRBD1 (6 bases). With 4 bases removed from V and 7 bases from J, the gap between germline ends came to 17 bases. Germline-derived CDR1 and CDR2 are LNHNV and YYDKDF (reference sequence). The CDR3 totals 15 residues. The chain's CDR3 is CATSIMGYRDNEQFF. For the CDR3, the DNA is TGTGCCACCAGCATAATGGGCTACAGGGATAATGAGCAGTTCTTC. Filled out from reference TRBV15 and TRBJ2-1, the complete variable domain reads DAMVIQNPRYQVTQFGKPVTLSCSQTLNHNVMYWYQQKSSQAPKLLFHYYDKDFNNEADTPDNFQSRRPNTSFCFLDIRSPGLGDTAMYLCATSIMGYRDNEQFFGPGTRLTVL.

The V and J genes are TRBV12-3 or TRBV12-4 and TRBJ1-2; D remains ambiguous. CDR3 length: 12 residues. V was pared by 3 bases and J by 4 bases, with 6 bases between. CDR3 DNA: TGTGCCAGCAGTTTGAAACGCTATGGCTACACCTTC. This codes for CASSLKRYGYTF.

This chain links TRBV7-8 with TRBJ2-2, with D possibly being TRBD1 or TRBD2 (5 bases each). The CDR3 totals 15 residues. V was shortened by 7 bases and J by 5 bases, with 17 bases between the two germline ends. Germline loops: CDR1 SGHVS, CDR2 FQNEAQ. The CDR3 coding sequence is TGTGCCAGCACCTTCGAACGCTGGGGGACCGGGGAGCTGTTTTTT. It specifies CASTFERWGTGELFF.

The CDR3: CASSEYLGGNTIYF. Here the CDR3 DNA reads TGTGCCAGCAGTGAATATCTGGGGGGGAACACCATATATTTT. The V call is TRBV25-1, the J call TRBJ1-3; D is perhaps TRBD1 (5 bases). Trimming cost V 0 bases and J 7 bases, with 10 bases left between them. Germline loops: CDR1 MGHDK, CDR2 SYGVNS. There are 14 residues in the CDR3.

This clone appeared a few times. The gene calls are TRBV5-4 and TRBJ2-3; D ambiguous. Trimming shortened V by 0 bases and J by 5 bases, and 7 bases separated the two germline ends. Germline CDR1 and CDR2: SGHNT and YYREEE (reference sequence). This CDR3 region has 13 residues. The CDR3 sequence is CASSLAWVDTQYF. The CDR3 DNA reads TGTGCCAGCAGCTTGGCCTGGGTAGATACGCAGTATTTT.

The genes are TRBV13 and TRBJ1-2; maybe TRBD1 (5 bases). Deletions cut 5 bases from V and 6 bases from J, with 16 bases between. Germline-derived CDR1 and CDR2 are PRHDT and FYEKMQ (reference sequence). The CDR3 is 14 amino acids. DNA for the CDR3: TGTGCCAGCAGCCTAAGGCAGGCGGGGCATGGCTACACCTTC. It yields the protein CASSLRQAGHGYTF.

The chain has TRBV11-1 and TRBJ2-5, with D tentatively TRBD1 (6 bases). Deletions cut 2 bases from V and 2 bases from J, with 12 bases between. The CDR3 has 15 residues. Germline CDR1 reads SGHAT; CDR2 reads FQDESV (reference sequence). The CDR3 nucleotides read TGTGCCAGCAGCTTACTTGGACAGACGCAAGAGACCCAGTACTTC. This gives the protein CASSLLGQTQETQYF.

The gene calls are TRBV6-5 and TRBJ2-7, with a weak D call TRBD2 (6 bases). V lost 0 bases and J lost 0, with 12 bases in between. CDR3 size: 16 residues. CDR1 and CDR2 from the germline V gene are MNHEY and SVGAGI. This chain's CDR3 is CASSYSYGSSSYEQYF. Here the CDR3 DNA reads TGTGCCAGCAGTTACTCCTACGGGAGTAGCTCCTACGAGCAGTACTTC.

The chain is built from TRBV7-9 and TRBJ2-2; 7 bases fit TRBD2. This CDR3 spans 16 amino acids. J lost 6 bases, V lost 4 bases, and 11 bases had no gene match. The V gene's germline CDR1 is SEHNR and CDR2 FQNEAQ (reference sequence). This chain's CDR3 is CASSSPWGRAAGELFF. CDR3 coding DNA: TGTGCCAGCAGCTCCCCTTGGGGGAGGGCGGCCGGGGAGCTGTTTTTT.

The chain joins TRBV24-1 to TRBJ2-2, with D hard to call. Deletions cut 5 bases from V and 4 bases from J, with 7 bases between. CDR3 size: 13 residues. The germline gives CDR1 KGHDR, CDR2 SFDVKD. For the CDR3, the DNA is TGTGCCACCAGTGGAACAGCCACCGGGGAGCTGTTTTTT. It codes for CATSGTATGELFF.

This clone has just one count. The V gene is TRBV14, the J gene TRBJ2-1; the match to TRBD2 covers 8 bases. The CDR3 contains 13 residues. V lost 4 bases to trimming and J lost 6 bases; unmatched junction nucleotides: 2. CDR1 is SGHDN and CDR2 is FVKESK in the germline V gene. The CDR3 DNA follows: TGTGCCAGCAGCCTGAGCGGGAGCAATGAGCAGTTCTTC. Amino acid sequence: CASSLSGSNEQFF.

The chain recombines TRBV2 with TRBJ2-7, with D uncertain. Deletions cut 7 bases from V and 7 bases from J, with 17 bases between. The germline gives CDR1 SNHLY, CDR2 FYNNEI. CDR3 length: 13 amino acids. The CDR3 bases are TGTGCCAGCAAGGTCGACGGCCCTGGTGAGCAGTACTTC. This translates into CASKVDGPGEQYF.

J is TRBJ1-5 and V is TRBV30; a weak D match, TRBD1 (6 bases). This CDR3 comprises 14 residues. Germline CDR1 is GTSNPN and CDR2 is SVGIG (reference sequence). V was shortened by 2 bases and J by 4 bases, with 12 bases between the two germline ends. CDR3 loop: CAWSYGRGNQPQHF. The CDR3 DNA sequence: TGTGCCTGGAGTTACGGTAGGGGGAATCAGCCCCAGCATTTT.

V usage is TRBV10-3 and J usage is TRBJ2-2; TRBD2 aligns across 8 bases. This CDR3 is built from 18 residues. The germline gives CDR1 ENHRY, CDR2 SYGVKD. V was pared by 3 bases and J by 4 bases, with 13 bases of the junction left unmatched. The DNA of the CDR3 is TGTGCCATCAGTGATGGAGGTACTAGCGGATCAACCACCGGGGAGCTGTTTTTT. Amino acid sequence: CAISDGGTSGSTTGELFF.

The chain couples TRBV24-1 to TRBJ1-2; D remains unclear. Germline V gives CDR1 KGHDR, CDR2 SFDVKD. V lost 3 bases and J lost 5, with 15 bases in between. The CDR3 is made up of 15 amino acids. The CDR3 region is CATSDPSRESYGYTF. The CDR3 DNA reads TGTGCCACCAGTGATCCGAGCCGCGAGTCATATGGCTACACCTTC.

The chain carries TRBV5-1 and TRBJ2-7; either TRBD1 or TRBD2 may supply D (5 bases each). The germline V and J ends were trimmed by 0 bases and 0 bases, with 10 bases remaining between them. This CDR3 is 15 amino acids long. The germline gives CDR1 SGHRS, CDR2 YFSETQ. As DNA, the CDR3 is TGCGCCAGCAGCTTGGAGGCAGGGAGCTCCTACGAGCAGTACTTC. Translating gives CASSLEAGSSYEQYF.

The chain has TRBV7-9 and TRBJ1-2; tentatively, D is TRBD1 (6 bases). This CDR3 contains 15 residues. Germline V CDR1 and CDR2: SEHNR, FQNEAQ (reference sequence). The V and J ends lost 1 base and 8 bases respectively, with 17 bases between them. The CDR3 DNA sequence: TGTGCCAGCAGCTTAGAGGCGGGGGCCGGGCGCGGCTACACCTTC. This translates into CASSLEAGAGRGYTF.

The count of this clone is one. The rearrangement links TRBV6-5 to TRBJ2-1, with 7 bases that match TRBD1. The CDR3 has 14 amino acids. The V gene's germline CDR1 is MNHEY and CDR2 SVGAGI. Trimming at V came to 6 bases and at J to 4 bases, leaving 6 bases not matched to a gene. This CDR3 is CASSTGTEYNEQFF. The CDR3 DNA is TGTGCCAGCAGCACCGGGACAGAGTACAATGAGCAGTTCTTC.

The chain carries TRBV29-1 and TRBJ1-3; D may be TRBD1 (5 bases). The CDR3 sequence is 12 residues long. The germline V and J ends were trimmed by 7 bases and 4 bases, with 11 bases remaining between them. CDR1 is SQVTM, CDR2 ANQGSEA, per germline. DNA of the CDR3: TGCAGCGCTGGGGACTGGGGAAACACCATATATTTT. Amino acid sequence: CSAGDWGNTIYF.

V is TRBV28 and J is TRBJ2-7, with D possibly being TRBD2 (6 bases). V lost 4 bases to trimming and J lost 9 bases, with 19 bases between them. This CDR3 spans 14 amino acids. Per the germline V gene, CDR1 is MDHEN and CDR2 is SYDVKM. This chain's CDR3 is CASSWGDRGFAQYF. CDR3 nucleotides: TGTGCCAGCAGTTGGGGGGACCGGGGGTTTGCGCAGTACTTC.